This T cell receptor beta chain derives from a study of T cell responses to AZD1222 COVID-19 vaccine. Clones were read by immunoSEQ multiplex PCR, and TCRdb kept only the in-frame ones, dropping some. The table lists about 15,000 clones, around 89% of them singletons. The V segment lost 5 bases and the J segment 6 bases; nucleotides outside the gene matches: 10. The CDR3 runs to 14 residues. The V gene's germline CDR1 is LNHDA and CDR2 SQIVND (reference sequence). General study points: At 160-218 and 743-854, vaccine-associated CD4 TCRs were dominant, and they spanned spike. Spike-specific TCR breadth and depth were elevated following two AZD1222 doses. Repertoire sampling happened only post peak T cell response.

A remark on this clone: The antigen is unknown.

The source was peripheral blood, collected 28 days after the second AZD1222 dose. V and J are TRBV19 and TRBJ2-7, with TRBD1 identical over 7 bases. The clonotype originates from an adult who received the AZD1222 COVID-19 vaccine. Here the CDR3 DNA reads TGTGCCAGTAGTCTCAGGGACAGCTACTCCGAGCAGTACTTC. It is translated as CASSLRDSYSEQYF.